Listed below are T cell receptor beta chains from one sample, sequenced in a study of shared clonotypes between healthy human individuals. Measured with immunoSEQ multiplex PCR; TCRdb has only the in-frame clones, and not every one. The sample has a few million clones, over 85% seen once. Material: naive CD4+ T cells from PBMCs. The source is a man aged 18 to 29 in good health. Some clones in this sample may be carry-over from other donors' samples. CDR3s include the opening cysteine and the closing phenylalanine or tryptophan.

v_call	j_call	cdr3_aa
TRBV28	TRBJ1-5	CASGLGDQPQHF
TRBV6-1	TRBJ2-1	CASSETVAPEYNEQFF
TRBV5-1	TRBJ2-1	CASSLRGLGFNEQFF
TRBV5-1	TRBJ2-2	CASGPRLRDRATGELFF
TRBV7-3	TRBJ1-1	CASRPFSGGGMNTEAFF
TRBV5-4	TRBJ2-1	CASSLEISGREGEQFF
TRBV2	TRBJ1-2	CASRVSGGLSGYTF
TRBV28	TRBJ1-4	CASSFLSGPNEKLFF
TRBV28	TRBJ2-7	CATSTSGITREQYF
TRBV7-3	TRBJ2-1	CASSLGPGQGDNEQFF
TRBV19	TRBJ1-1	CASTQAGGTEAFF
TRBV18	TRBJ2-5	CASSPGVETQYF
TRBV11-2	TRBJ2-5	CASSLAGTETQYF
TRBV7-8	TRBJ2-7	CASSPSGTSSYEQYF
TRBV7-9	TRBJ2-7	CASSPWTSGISGQYF
TRBV6-1	TRBJ2-1	CASSEDRGHEQFF
TRBV7-9	TRBJ2-2	CASSSSGTANTGELFF
TRBV5-1	TRBJ2-5	CASSAIGGSGETQYF
TRBV7-9	TRBJ2-3	CASSLVSTDTQYF
TRBV5-1	TRBJ2-5	CASSPGGSETQYF
TRBV6-5	TRBJ2-7	CASSYGFTGYEQYF
TRBV2	TRBJ1-1	CASQGSGTEAFF
TRBV7-2	TRBJ2-1	CASSPSVTEQFF
TRBV6-5	TRBJ1-3	CASSSGAQGGNTIYF
TRBV11-2	TRBJ2-1	CASSLVQRPLYNEQFF
TRBV29-1	TRBJ1-6	CSVAGGVNSPLHF
TRBV29-1	TRBJ2-7	CSVQRLGQGRYEQYF
TRBV2	TRBJ1-4	CASSNEPGDSNEKLFF
TRBV2	TRBJ1-1	CASSRDRGPNTEAFF
TRBV18	TRBJ1-5	CASSPPGQGNQPQHF
TRBV27	TRBJ1-1	CASSPLRGGGTLEAFF
TRBV6-5	TRBJ1-2	CASSSRQGGGYTF
TRBV7-9	TRBJ2-3	CASSFEREWGTDTQYF
TRBV29-1	TRBJ2-1	CSVGGLAGVYEQFF
TRBV5-1	TRBJ2-3	CASSFASGTDTQYF
TRBV18	TRBJ2-4	CASSPGRDRGNIQYF
TRBV20-1	TRBJ1-6	CSARAGTPLHF
TRBV15	TRBJ2-1	CATGAYNEQFF
TRBV10-3	TRBJ2-1	CAISRAWTSGKNEQFF
TRBV7-2	TRBJ1-5	CASSLFAGTQPQHF
TRBV19	TRBJ2-1	CASRGAGLSYNEQFF
TRBV7-9	TRBJ2-1	CASSLVQGWYNEQFF
TRBV19	TRBJ1-1	CASSTGQGNTEAFF
TRBV9	TRBJ1-3	CASSPQDRSSGNTIYF
TRBV5-1	TRBJ1-1	CASSFASGGNTEAFF
TRBV21-1	TRBJ2-5	CASSKAAGQGGETQYF